The entry below gives a single T cell receptor (beta chain) sequence along with its context. These data come from a study of PD-L1 blockade in urothelial cancer. Study background: Males with bladder-origin urothelial cancer made up about nine tenths of the roughly 29 patients. Anywhere from 0 to 3 prior chemotherapy regimens had been received by patients. Blood drawn 3 weeks (second dose) and 6 weeks after treatment start was analyzed.

Germline-derived CDR1 and CDR2 are SGHDN and FVKESK. V was clipped by 3 bases and J by 0 bases; unmatched bases: 11. The CDR3 length is 18 residues. Sequenced by immunoSEQ multiplex PCR; TCRdb stores in-frame clones only, minus some. The data show approximately 50,000 clones, 84% seen once. This sample's time point: pretreatment peripheral blood. Each patient's cancer was a locally advanced or metastatic urothelial carcinoma. The chain combines TRBV14 with TRBJ2-5; 9 nucleotides match TRBD1. The clonotype was recovered from a man aged 50-59 years with urothelial cancer. The source material was PBMCs, sampled around atezolizumab (anti-PD-L1) treatment. For the CDR3, the DNA is TGTGCCAGCAGCCATAGGACCGGGACAGGGATGTACCAAGAGACCCAGTACTTC. Translating gives CASSHRTGTGMYQETQYF.